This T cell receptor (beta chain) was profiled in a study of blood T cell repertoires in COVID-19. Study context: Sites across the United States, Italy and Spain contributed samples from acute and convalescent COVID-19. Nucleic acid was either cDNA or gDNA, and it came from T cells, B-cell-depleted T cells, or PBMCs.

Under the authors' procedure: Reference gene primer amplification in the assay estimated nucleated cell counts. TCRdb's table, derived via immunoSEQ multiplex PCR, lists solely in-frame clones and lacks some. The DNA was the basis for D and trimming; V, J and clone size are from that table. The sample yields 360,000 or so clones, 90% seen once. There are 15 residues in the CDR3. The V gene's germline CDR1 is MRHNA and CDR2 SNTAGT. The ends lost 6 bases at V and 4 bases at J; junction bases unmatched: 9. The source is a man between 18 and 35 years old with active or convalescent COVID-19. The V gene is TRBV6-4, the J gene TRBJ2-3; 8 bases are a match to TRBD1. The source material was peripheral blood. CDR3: CASSLDRGPADTQYF. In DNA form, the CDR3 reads TGTGCCAGCAGCCTAGACAGGGGACCAGCAGATACGCAGTATTTT.